What follows is one T cell receptor (beta chain) and its context. This entry is derived from a study of blood T cell repertoires in COVID-19. Trimming took off 5 bases at V and 7 bases at J, with 8 bases between the two ends. The CDR3 length is 11 residues. Germline V gene lookup returns CDR1 SNHLY and CDR2 FYNNEI. TCRdb keeps only in-frame clones here, not all; method: immunoSEQ multiplex PCR. The table shows under 200,000 clones, with approximately 87% occurring only once. V and J are TRBV2 and TRBJ1-2, with a weak D call TRBD1 (5 bases). The sequenced sample was peripheral blood. This clonotype was obtained from a man in his forties or fifties with active or convalescent COVID-19. This CDR3 reads CASSYTGGYTF. The DNA of the CDR3 is TGTGCCAGCAGTTACACAGGTGGCTACACCTTC. Filled out from reference TRBV2 and TRBJ1-2, the complete variable domain reads EPEVTQTPSHQVTQMGQEVILRCVPISNHLYFYWYRQILGQKVEFLVSFYNNEISEKSEIFDDQFSVERPDGSNFTLKIRSTKLEDSAMYFCASSYTGGYTFGSGTRLTVV.